What follows describes a single T cell receptor (beta chain). Its antigen is not yet known. No base-level quality is on record; no much larger clone is a single base apart. The entry originates in a study of EBV T-cell therapy then PD-1 blockade in nasopharyngeal carcinoma (dated by TCRdb to about 2021). The CDR3 holds 13 amino acids from the cysteine to the phenylalanine. Only the CDR3 DNA is retained, 39 bases long and in frame from the first base. CDR1 and CDR2 are read off the germline V gene as SGDLS and YYNGEE. V and J are truncated by 0 bases and 0 bases respectively, leaving an intervening sequence of 3 bases. What the time point label conveys for this sample: 266 days after commencement of treatment, after nivolumab therapy. This sample's treatment or condition label indicates: AdE1-LMPpoly-expanded autologous EBV-specific T-cell therapy followed by anti-PD-1 nivolumab. Genomic DNA was extracted from sorted cells using the Qiagen DNeasy Kit. The immunoSEQ platform was used for deep sequencing of the TCR beta chain. In the source study's methods: The immunoSEQ Analyzer software was used to analyze the repertoire data. Entries here come from immuneACCESS through TCRdb and include only in-frame sequences with V and J called. Some clones fail to appear in such tables; in the studies checked, an unresolved V gene covers under half of the shortfall, and the cause of the remainder is unknown. V, J and clone size reflect that table, while D and trimming were determined from the DNA. The sample yields roughly 20,000 clones; roughly four fifths were counted once. The top ten constitute approximately 31% of the sample.

The source was CD8+ T cells from blood, collected at roughly day 250 from a patient whose treatment included autologous EBV-specific T cells and nivolumab. The TCR originated in a middle-aged man with nasopharyngeal carcinoma. The sequence is built from TRBV9 and TRBJ1-1, with the D gene not confidently named. CDR3 loop: CASSVEMNTEAFF. The DNA is as follows: TGTGCCAGCAGCGTAGAAATGAACACTGAAGCTTTCTTT.